This entry lists 24 T cell receptor beta chains sequenced from one sample in a study of blood T cell repertoires in COVID-19. Sequenced by immunoSEQ multiplex PCR; TCRdb stores in-frame clones only, minus some. The repertoire holds about 160,000 clones, roughly 84% seen once, with around 18% in the top ten. The sequenced sample consisted of PBMCs or T cells enriched from blood (not recorded which). The receptors here all came from a man between 60 and 70 years old who had recovered from COVID-19.

V is TRBV11-1 and J is TRBJ2-4; 12 nucleotides line up with TRBD1. Germline V gene lookup returns CDR1 SGHAT and CDR2 FQDESV (reference sequence). The CDR3 consists of 16 residues. The V gene end was trimmed by 5 bases and the J gene end by 7 bases; junction bases not matched to a gene: 9. The CDR3 region is CASSRGQGARANIQYF. As DNA, the CDR3 is TGTGCCAGCAGCCGGGGACAGGGGGCGCGTGCGAACATTCAGTACTTC.

V usage is TRBV4-1 and J usage is TRBJ2-1; D is perhaps TRBD1 (6 bases). V was trimmed by 0 bases and J by 5 bases, leaving 11 bases between them. CDR3 size: 15 residues. The V gene's germline CDR1 is MGHRA and CDR2 YSYEKL. The CDR3, as DNA: TGCGCCAGCAGCCAAGACGGGACACCAAACAATGAGCAGTTCTTC. Its translation is CASSQDGTPNNEQFF.

The J gene is TRBJ1-2, the V gene TRBV6-5; the D is unclear. Germline assignment: CDR1 MNHEY and CDR2 SVGAGI. V was cut by 6 bases and J by 4 bases, with 9 bases left in between. The CDR3 spans 12 residues. The CDR3 coding sequence is TGTGCCAGCAGCCGGGAGGCCTATGGCTACACCTTC. Its protein product is CASSREAYGYTF.

V is TRBV5-1 and J is TRBJ2-1; TRBD2 agrees at 7 bases. The CDR3 loop spans 15 amino acids. Germline lookup yields CDR1 SGHRS and CDR2 YFSETQ. V dropped 4 bases and J dropped 6; count of bases not matched to a gene: 10. CDR3 protein: CASSPVAGDVNEQFF. The CDR3 DNA follows: TGCGCCAGCAGCCCCGTGGCGGGAGATGTCAATGAGCAGTTCTTC. Supplemented by reference TRBV5-1 and TRBJ2-1, the full variable domain reads KAGVTQTPRYLIKTRGQQVTLSCSPISGHRSVSWYQQTPGQGLQFLFEYFSETQRNKGNFPGRFSGRQFSNSRSEMNVSTLELGDSALYLCASSPVAGDVNEQFFGPGTRLTVL.

The table lists this clone with a few counts. The CDR3 is CASIDRGRRTQHF. The CDR3 region has the DNA TGTGCCAGCATCGACAGGGGGCGCAGAACCCAGCATTTT. The rearrangement links TRBV19 to TRBJ1-5, with TRBD1 identical over 10 bases. The CDR3 is 13 residues long. Germline CDR1 reads LNHDA; CDR2 reads SQIVND (reference sequence). Trimming removed 9 bases from V and 11 bases from J; junction bases left unmatched: 10.

This chain uses TRBV13 with TRBJ1-6; the match to TRBD1 covers 9 bases. Germline CDR1 and CDR2: PRHDT and FYEKMQ (reference sequence). The CDR3 is 16 amino acids. Unmatched junction bases numbered 4, after V lost 0 bases and J lost 7 bases. DNA of the CDR3: TGTGCCAGCAGCTTAGGCCATGGACAGGGGAATTCACCCCTCCACTTT. Its protein product is CASSLGHGQGNSPLHF.

The rearrangement links TRBV7-9 to TRBJ1-5; 9 bases line up with TRBD1. V dropped 4 bases and J dropped 0; count of bases not matched to a gene: 10. The CDR3 covers 18 residues. Germline V gives CDR1 SEHNR, CDR2 FQNEAQ (reference sequence). Here the CDR3 DNA reads TGTGCCAGCAGCTCCAGCGGACAGGGGACGGATAGCAATCAGCCCCAGCATTTT. Amino acid sequence: CASSSSGQGTDSNQPQHF.

The CDR3 here is CASSQNQGSGNTIYF. The DNA for the CDR3 is TGTGCCAGCAGCCAAAATCAGGGTTCTGGAAACACCATATATTTT. The rearrangement links TRBV3-1 (or the pseudogene TRBV3-2) to TRBJ1-3; TRBD1 might be the D (5 bases). Per the germline V gene, CDR1 is LGHDT and CDR2 is YNNKEL (reference sequence). The V gene lost 2 bases and the J gene lost 1 base, with 9 bases spanning the gap. The CDR3 is made up of 15 amino acids.

The chain is built from TRBV5-5 and TRBJ2-2, with a weak D call TRBD1 (5 bases). V lost 3 bases and J lost 4, with 13 bases in between. CDR3 size: 15 residues. CDR1 is SGHKS, CDR2 YYEKEE, per germline (reference sequence). The CDR3 sequence is CASSSGLSATGELFF. CDR3 sequence (DNA): TGTGCCAGCAGCTCAGGGTTATCGGCCACCGGGGAGCTGTTTTTT.

This clone occurred a few times. This chain uses TRBV6-5 with TRBJ2-1; TRBD2 agrees at 12 bases. V lost 2 bases, J lost 4 bases, and 0 bases stayed unmatched. Germline V gives CDR1 MNHEY, CDR2 SVGAGI. The CDR3 extends over 15 amino acids. CDR3 in amino acids: CASSYTSGGYNEQFF. CDR3 sequence (DNA): TGTGCCAGCAGTTACACTAGCGGGGGGTACAATGAGCAGTTCTTC.

The chain links TRBV6-5 to TRBJ1-1; 7 bases agree with TRBD1. Losses at the gene ends were 4 bases for V and 8 bases for J; bases not matched to a gene: 7. The CDR3 totals 13 residues. Germline V gene lookup returns CDR1 MNHEY and CDR2 SVGAGI. CDR3: CASSSTGYTEAFF. DNA for the CDR3: TGTGCCAGCAGTTCGACAGGGTATACCGAAGCTTTCTTT.

The chain uses TRBV6-1 and TRBJ2-1; D is ambiguous. The CDR3 consists of 11 residues. Trimming stripped 0 bases from V and 12 bases from J, with 6 bases between. The germline V gene has CDR1 MNHNS and CDR2 SASEGT. The CDR3 DNA sequence: TGTGCCAGCAGTGAAGCGCCGGGGCAGTTCTTC. This translates into CASSEAPGQFF.

The genes are TRBV5-1 and TRBJ2-7, with a tentative D call TRBD2 (6 bases). This CDR3 has 14 amino acids. Germline V CDR1 and CDR2: SGHRS, YFSETQ. V was pared by 3 bases and J by 0 bases, with 10 bases between. The DNA of the CDR3 is TGCGCCAGCAGCTCAACCGGGAGCTCCTACGAGCAGTACTTC. It yields the protein CASSSTGSSYEQYF. Filled out from reference TRBV5-1 and TRBJ2-7, the complete variable domain reads KAGVTQTPRYLIKTRGQQVTLSCSPISGHRSVSWYQQTPGQGLQFLFEYFSETQRNKGNFPGRFSGRQFSNSRSEMNVSTLELGDSALYLCASSSTGSSYEQYFGPGTRLTVT.

The rearrangement uses TRBV11-3 and TRBJ2-1, with D perhaps TRBD2 (6 bases). With 2 bases removed from V and 8 bases from J, the gap between germline ends came to 16 bases. Germline-derived CDR1 and CDR2 are SGHNT and YENEEA. CDR3 size: 15 residues. The CDR3 loop reads CASSLRQGGGDEQFF. The DNA of the CDR3 is TGTGCCAGCAGCTTAAGGCAGGGAGGAGGCGATGAGCAGTTCTTC.

This clone has just a few counts. The chain links TRBV28 to TRBJ1-6; TRBD1 matches at 7 bases. Trimming removed 5 bases from V and 5 bases from J; junction bases left unmatched: 6. CDR3 size: 15 residues. Germline lookup yields CDR1 MDHEN and CDR2 SYDVKM. CDR3 residues: CASSQPDRNNSPLHF. The CDR3 region has the DNA TGTGCCAGCAGTCAACCGGACAGGAATAATTCACCCCTCCACTTT.

V is TRBV9 and J is TRBJ2-3, with D tentatively TRBD2 (5 bases). CDR1 is SGDLS and CDR2 is YYNGEE in the germline V gene. V shed 4 bases and J shed 3 bases, with 12 bases lying between them. CDR3 length: 14 amino acids. Here the CDR3 reads CASSLEKRTDTQYF. In DNA, the CDR3 is TGTGCCAGCAGCCTGGAGAAGCGGACAGATACGCAGTATTTT.

The chain links TRBV9 to TRBJ1-6; 9 bases are shared with TRBD1. J lost 6 bases, V lost 1 base, and 5 bases had no gene match. Germline assignment: CDR1 SGDLS and CDR2 YYNGEE. CDR3 length: 16 amino acids. CDR3 sequence reads: CASSVTGGSGNSPLHF. The CDR3 DNA follows: TGTGCCAGCAGCGTAACAGGGGGCAGCGGTAATTCACCCCTCCACTTT.

The V call is TRBV27, the J call TRBJ2-1, with D possibly matching TRBD2 (6 bases). The CDR3 sequence is 16 residues long. Germline CDR1 is MNHEY and CDR2 is SMNVEV (reference sequence). Trimming pared 4 bases from V and 4 bases from J, leaving 17 bases between. This CDR3 reads CASSSPGGTVYNEQFF. In nucleotides, the CDR3 is TGTGCCAGCAGTTCTCCGGGCGGGACTGTTTACAATGAGCAGTTCTTC.

Turning to this clone: The sample carries other DNA sequences with the same CDR3. V and J are TRBV6-5 and TRBJ1-2, with D possibly matching TRBD1 (6 bases). The CDR3 runs 14 residues. Germline lookup yields CDR1 MNHEY and CDR2 SVGAGI. V lost 0 bases and J lost 4, with 9 bases in between. This CDR3 is CASSYSTGLYGYTF. The DNA of the CDR3 is TGTGCCAGCAGTTACTCGACAGGTCTCTATGGCTACACCTTC.

The V and J genes are TRBV5-4 and TRBJ2-1; D gene ambiguous. The CDR3 contains 14 residues. Trimming removed 0 bases from V and 7 bases from J, with 11 bases in between. Germline assignment: CDR1 SGHNT and CDR2 YYREEE (reference sequence). The chain's CDR3 is CASSLETEWNEQFF. The CDR3 bases are TGTGCCAGCAGCTTGGAAACAGAATGGAATGAGCAGTTCTTC. Combining the CDR3 with reference TRBV5-4 and TRBJ2-1 gives the whole variable domain ETGVTQSPTHLIKTRGQQVTLRCSSQSGHNTVSWYQQALGQGPQFIFQYYREEENGRGNFPPRFSGLQFPNYSSELNVNALELDDSALYLCASSLETEWNEQFFGPGTRLTVL.

This chain links TRBV5-1 with TRBJ1-4; 7 positions match TRBD1. This CDR3 comprises 15 residues. Losses at the gene ends were 4 bases for V and 3 bases for J; bases not matched to a gene: 6. Germline CDR1 and CDR2: SGHRS and YFSETQ. The CDR3: CASSPTGSSNEKLFF. The CDR3 nucleotides read TGCGCCAGCAGCCCGACAGGGAGCTCTAATGAAAAACTGTTTTTT.

The gene calls are TRBV30 and TRBJ1-1, with TRBD1 as a possible D gene (5 bases). CDR1 is GTSNPN, CDR2 SVGIG, per germline (reference sequence). This CDR3 has 17 residues. Trimming shortened V by 0 bases and J by 5 bases, and 22 bases separated the two germline ends. The CDR3 is CAWSVDERDSPRTEAFF. In DNA, the CDR3 is TGTGCCTGGAGTGTTGATGAGCGAGACAGTCCCCGAACTGAAGCTTTCTTT. Full variable domain (remainder filled in from reference TRBV30 and TRBJ1-1): SQTIHQWPATLVQPVGSPLSLECTVEGTSNPNLYWYRQAAGRGLQLLFYSVGIGQISSEVPQNLSASRPQDRQFILSSKKLLLSDSGFYLCAWSVDERDSPRTEAFFGQGTRLTVV.

The gene calls are TRBV4-1 and TRBJ1-1; 8 positions agree with TRBD1. Germline values: CDR1 MGHRA, CDR2 YSYEKL. V gave up 1 base and J gave up 7 bases; unmatched junction bases: 2. CDR3 length equals 13 residues. The CDR3 sequence is CASSQVGQGEAFF. The CDR3 bases are TGCGCCAGCAGCCAAGTCGGACAGGGTGAAGCTTTCTTT.

The chain is built from TRBV5-6 and TRBJ2-5, with 9 bases lining up with TRBD2. The J segment lost 0 bases and the V segment lost 4 bases, leaving 7 bases of the junction unmatched. This CDR3 is built from 16 residues. CDR1 and CDR2 (germline): SGHDT, YYEEEE. The CDR3 bases are TGTGCCAGCAGCGCAAGCGGGGGGCTGTACCAAGAGACCCAGTACTTC. Its protein product is CASSASGGLYQETQYF.